This T cell receptor beta chain emerged from a study of response to subunit inactivated influenza vaccine. This clonotype came up many times. V lost 6 bases to trimming and J lost 3 bases, with 11 bases between them. The CDR3 sequence is 13 residues long. The germline V gene encodes CDR1 MRHNA and CDR2 SNTAGT. Via MiXCR, TCRdb re-called the RT-PCR reads, giving one row per CDR3 protein. The data contain just under 550,000 distinct CDR3 sequences, approximately 20% of them singletons. The same sample was also studied in work on T cells expressing NK-cell markers. That paper states: Researchers built TCR beta cDNA using 5'RACE template switching with UMIs. Among the eight sequenced donors, seven tested HCMV-seropositive and one tested seronegative.

Sequenced here: CD4+ T cells sorted from PBMCs, sampled about 12 days after vaccination. The origin of this receptor is a man aged 50 or older who received an inactivated influenza vaccine. The genes are TRBV6-4 and TRBJ1-1; no reliable D call. CDR3 loop: CASRAGRDTEAFF. The CDR3 coding sequence is TGTGCCAGCAGAGCTGGTCGGGACACTGAAGCTTTCTTT.